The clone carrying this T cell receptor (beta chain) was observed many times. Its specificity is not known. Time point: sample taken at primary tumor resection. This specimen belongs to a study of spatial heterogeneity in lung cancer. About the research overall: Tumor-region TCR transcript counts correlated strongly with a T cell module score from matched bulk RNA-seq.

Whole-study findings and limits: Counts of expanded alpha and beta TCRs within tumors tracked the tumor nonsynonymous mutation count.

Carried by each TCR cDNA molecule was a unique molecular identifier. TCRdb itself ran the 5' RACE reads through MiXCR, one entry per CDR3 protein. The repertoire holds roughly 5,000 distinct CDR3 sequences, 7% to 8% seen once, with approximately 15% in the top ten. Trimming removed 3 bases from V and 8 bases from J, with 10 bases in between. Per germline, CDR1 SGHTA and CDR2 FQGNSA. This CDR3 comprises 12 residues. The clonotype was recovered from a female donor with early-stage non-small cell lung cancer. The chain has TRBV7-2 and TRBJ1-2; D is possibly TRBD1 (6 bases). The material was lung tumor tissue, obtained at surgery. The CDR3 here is CASSLGHYGYTF. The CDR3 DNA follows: TGTGCCAGCAGCTTGGGACATTACGGCTACACCTTC.